The 17 T cell receptor beta chains given below trace back to one sample, sequenced in a study of blood T cell repertoires in COVID-19. Using immunoSEQ multiplex PCR, the repertoire was profiled, and TCRdb retains in-frame clones only, with some absent. The data hold some 300,000 clones, with approximately 86% observed a single time. Sequenced input: peripheral blood. The receptors shown here come from a woman aged 70-85 years with COVID-19, enrolled during active disease.

This clone showed up just once. The V gene is TRBV10-2, the J gene TRBJ2-1; TRBD2 matches at 7 bases. The CDR3 totals 15 residues. V trimming: 6 bases; J trimming: 4 bases; junction bases outside the gene matches: 9. Germline CDR1 and CDR2: WSHSY and SAAADI. As DNA, the CDR3 is TGCGCCAGCAGCGCCACGGGGGGATCATACAATGAGCAGTTCTTC. As protein: CASSATGGSYNEQFF.

The J gene is TRBJ2-7, the V gene TRBV6-1; no definite D call. The CDR3 is made up of 10 amino acids. Germline V gene data show CDR1 as MNHNS and CDR2 as SASEGT. Trimming left V 2 bases short and J 12 bases short, with 8 bases between. The DNA for the CDR3 is TGTGCCAGCAGTGAAATAGAACCGTACTTC. The encoded protein is CASSEIEPYF.

The chain joins TRBV28 to TRBJ2-1; 16 bases map to TRBD2. The CDR3 totals 15 residues. Germline-derived CDR1 and CDR2 are MDHEN and SYDVKM. V lost 5 bases, J lost 14 bases, and 9 bases stayed unmatched. DNA for the CDR3: TGTGCCAGCAGTGCTGCCGGGACTAGCGGGGGGGCCAAGTTCTTC. Translating it yields CASSAAGTSGGAKFF.

The V call is TRBV24-1, the J call TRBJ1-2; TRBD1 agrees at 9 bases. Germline V gives CDR1 KGHDR, CDR2 SFDVKD. Losses at the gene ends were 2 bases for V and 5 bases for J; bases not matched to a gene: 8. The CDR3 length is 16 residues. CDR3 DNA: TGTGCCACCAGTGATTCGAACGGACAGGGGCAATATGGCTACACCTTC. Translation gives CATSDSNGQGQYGYTF.

This chain joins TRBV15 and TRBJ2-7; 8 nucleotides align to TRBD1. This CDR3 has 14 residues. Germline lookup yields CDR1 LNHNV and CDR2 YYDKDF (reference sequence). With 4 bases clipped from V and 5 bases from J, the junction kept 7 bases outside the gene matches. CDR3 sequence (DNA): TGTGCCACCAGCAACTTCAGGGGGCGAAACGAGCAGTACTTC. Residues: CATSNFRGRNEQYF.

The V and J genes are TRBV7-2 and TRBJ1-4, with unresolved D. Between the trimmed V and J ends, which lost 4 bases and 10 bases, there was a span of 13 bases. The CDR3 runs to 13 residues. The V gene's germline CDR1 is SGHTA and CDR2 FQGNSA. The chain's CDR3 is CASSSAGMGKLFF. Here the CDR3 DNA reads TGTGCCAGCAGCTCCGCAGGAATGGGAAAACTGTTTTTT.

The chain combines TRBV7-9 with TRBJ2-1; TRBD2 aligns across 7 bases. This CDR3 is 14 amino acids long. The ends lost 2 bases at V and 4 bases at J; junction bases unmatched: 2. The V gene's germline CDR1 is SEHNR and CDR2 FQNEAQ (reference sequence). CDR3 amino acids: CASSLHGGYNEQFF. The CDR3 DNA follows: TGTGCCAGCAGCTTACACGGGGGGTACAATGAGCAGTTCTTC.

This clone was counted between two and nine times. The V gene is TRBV5-6, the J gene TRBJ1-2; maybe TRBD1 (6 bases). Germline-derived CDR1 and CDR2 are SGHDT and YYEEEE. This CDR3 has 13 amino acids. Trimming stripped 0 bases from V and 4 bases from J, with 7 bases between. CDR3 sequence (DNA): TGTGCCAGCAGCTTGGGGACAGCCTATGGCTACACCTTC. Its translation: CASSLGTAYGYTF. Together with reference TRBV5-6 and TRBJ1-2, the CDR3 gives the full variable domain: DAGVTQSPTHLIKTRGQQVTLRCSPKSGHDTVSWYQQALGQGPQFIFQYYEEEERQRGNFPDRFSGHQFPNYSSELNVNALLLGDSALYLCASSLGTAYGYTFGSGTRLTVV.

The chain couples TRBV13 to TRBJ2-7, with D possibly TRBD2 on 5 matching bases. V was cut by 3 bases and J by 7 bases, with 19 bases left in between. This CDR3 spans 15 amino acids. From germline, CDR1 is PRHDT and CDR2 FYEKMQ (reference sequence). The CDR3 reads CASSFPSEGPGEQYF. CDR3 in DNA: TGTGCCAGCAGCTTCCCAAGCGAGGGCCCGGGGGAGCAGTACTTC.

V usage is TRBV3-1 (or the pseudogene TRBV3-2) and J usage is TRBJ1-2; TRBD1 matches 10 bases. The CDR3 consists of 17 residues. Germline assignment: CDR1 LGHDT and CDR2 YNNKEL (reference sequence). Unmatched junction bases numbered 10, after V lost 2 bases and J lost 4 bases. CDR3 coding DNA: TGTGCCAGCAGCCAACAACATGACAGGGGGCATAGCTATGGCTACACCTTC. It translates to CASSQQHDRGHSYGYTF.

This chain uses TRBV10-3 with TRBJ1-2; 9 bases line up with TRBD1. J lost 2 bases, V lost 8 bases, and 9 bases had no gene match. The CDR3 runs to 15 residues. Germline V gives CDR1 ENHRY, CDR2 SYGVKD. The CDR3 DNA sequence: TGTGCCATCGCTCCGGACAGGGGCCAAAACTATGGCTACACCTTC. Translated: CAIAPDRGQNYGYTF.

This sequence joins TRBV2 and TRBJ1-1; D is unresolved. The CDR3 extends over 13 amino acids. Germline V gene data show CDR1 as SNHLY and CDR2 as FYNNEI. V dropped 6 bases and J dropped 6 bases, with 14 bases sitting between them. CDR3 sequence reads: CASSTILSAEAFF. The CDR3 DNA reads as TGTGCCAGCAGCACCATACTTTCCGCTGAAGCTTTCTTT.

The CDR3 sequence is CASSQALGGGDNEQFF. The CDR3 DNA is TGCGCCAGCAGCCAAGCTCTCGGGGGAGGGGACAATGAGCAGTTCTTC. This sequence joins TRBV4-3 and TRBJ2-1; 7 bases fit TRBD2. V gave up 1 base and J gave up 5 bases; unmatched junction bases: 8. The CDR3 has 16 residues. Germline assignment: CDR1 LGHNA and CDR2 YSLEER.

The genes are TRBV5-4 and TRBJ2-5; weak D call: TRBD1 (6 bases). With 7 bases removed from V and 2 bases from J, the gap between germline ends came to 12 bases. Germline-derived CDR1 and CDR2 are SGHNT and YYREEE (reference sequence). This CDR3 is built from 13 residues. CDR3 in DNA: TGTGCCAGCTCCCGGGACATTCAAGAGACCCAGTACTTC. It translates to CASSRDIQETQYF.

V usage is TRBV18 and J usage is TRBJ2-3, with TRBD2 matching over 9 bases. From germline, CDR1 is KGHSH and CDR2 LQKENI. This CDR3 has 14 residues. V was pared by 2 bases and J by 6 bases, with 3 bases of the junction left unmatched. CDR3 in amino acids: CASSPASGEDTQYF. CDR3 nucleotides: TGTGCCAGCTCACCAGCTAGCGGGGAGGATACGCAGTATTTT.

The V and J genes are TRBV6-5 and TRBJ1-6; TRBD1 matches at 9 bases. The trim removed 4 bases at V and 7 bases at J, leaving 5 bases unmatched. Germline V gene sequence: CDR1 MNHEY, CDR2 SVGAGI. The CDR3 is made up of 15 amino acids. The CDR3 sequence is CASSWGDRENSPLHF. In nucleotides, the CDR3 is TGTGCCAGCAGTTGGGGGGACAGGGAAAATTCACCCCTCCACTTT.

This chain connects TRBV7-2 to TRBJ2-3, with 7 bases lining up with TRBD2. This CDR3 region has 18 residues. With 3 bases clipped from V and 4 bases from J, the junction kept 16 bases outside the gene matches. Germline-derived CDR1 and CDR2 are SGHTA and FQGNSA. The CDR3 region is CASSFRVSGPPGADTQYF. CDR3 coding DNA: TGTGCCAGCAGCTTTAGGGTTAGCGGGCCACCGGGAGCAGATACGCAGTATTTT.